This T cell receptor (beta chain) was recovered during a study of OX40 agonist ivuxolimab in advanced cancers. Overall study: Patients were dosed intravenously with ivuxolimab at 0.01 to 10 mg/kg every 2 weeks. Head and neck, renal cell, melanoma or hepatocellular carcinoma were the cancers that dose-escalation patients had. The group had a mean age of approximately 60 years, ranged from about 23 to 85, and was around 82% male.

V shed 2 bases, J shed 5 bases, and the junction held 3 bases outside the gene matches. The CDR3 is 15 residues long. The V gene's germline CDR1 is MNHNY and CDR2 SVGAGI (reference sequence). The cohort excluded patients with autoimmune disease history or systemic immunosuppression. Sequencing used immunoSEQ multiplex PCR; TCRdb keeps in-frame clones, though not all of them. The table lists about 41,000 clones, approximately 80% of them singletons. The material sequenced was CD4+ or CD8+ T cells sorted from blood, taken in a trial of the OX40 agonist ivuxolimab. This chain links TRBV6-6 with TRBJ2-2, with 9 bases identical to TRBD2. This receptor was taken from an adult with an advanced solid tumor such as melanoma, head and neck, liver or kidney cancer. CDR3 sequence: CASSYIAGETGELFF. DNA of the CDR3: TGTGCCAGCAGTTACATAGCGGGAGAAACCGGGGAGCTGTTTTTT.